A single sample is the source of the 28 T cell receptor beta chains below, sequenced in a study of shared clonotypes between healthy human individuals. Libraries were prepared by immunoSEQ multiplex PCR; TCRdb keeps only in-frame clonotypes and omits some of them. This sample carries 2 million to 3 million clones, approximately 94% of them seen once, and the ten largest clones take 0.36%. Input material: naive CD4+ T cells from PBMCs. Regarding subset: CD45RA+ positively selected. These TCRs come from a man younger than 35 in good health. Some clones in this sample may be carry-over from other donors' samples.

The chain uses TRBV6-4 and TRBJ2-4, with D perhaps assigned TRBD1 or TRBD2 (5 bases each). Trimming shortened V by 6 bases and J by 8 bases, and 20 bases separated the two germline ends. The CDR3 loop spans 15 amino acids. Germline lookup yields CDR1 MRHNA and CDR2 SNTAGT. The CDR3 DNA sequence: TGTGCCAGCAGGGCGAGTGGGACCCGGTCCGACATTCAGTACTTC. Amino acid sequence: CASRASGTRSDIQYF.

The rearrangement links TRBV14 to TRBJ1-3, with TRBD1 matching over 7 bases. The V and J ends lost 6 bases and 1 base, in that order; junction bases with no gene match: 6. The CDR3 has 15 amino acids. CDR1 SGHDN and CDR2 FVKESK come from the germline V gene. CDR3 nucleotide sequence: TGTGCCAGCAGGGGGGACAGCAGATCTGGAAACACCATATATTTT. Translated: CASRGDSRSGNTIYF.

The V call is TRBV18, the J call TRBJ1-5; D ambiguous. Trimming pared 3 bases from V and 3 bases from J, leaving 15 bases between. This CDR3 has 16 residues. The V gene's germline CDR1 is KGHSH and CDR2 LQKENI. This CDR3 reads CASSPYFGVDNQPQHF. CDR3 DNA sequence: TGTGCCAGCTCACCGTATTTCGGGGTCGACAATCAGCCCCAGCATTTT.

Concerning this clone: Other nucleotide sequences from this sample produce the same CDR3. V is TRBV2 and J is TRBJ1-5; D gene uncertain. There are 13 residues in the CDR3. V was shortened by 5 bases and J by 0 bases, with 5 bases between the two germline ends. From germline, CDR1 is SNHLY and CDR2 FYNNEI. CDR3 sequence reads: CASSPDSNQPQHF. The CDR3 DNA reads TGTGCCAGCAGTCCTGATAGCAATCAGCCCCAGCATTTT.

The chain couples TRBV5-4 to TRBJ2-2; the D call may be TRBD1 or TRBD2 (5 bases each). Germline CDR1 reads SGHNT; CDR2 reads YYREEE (reference sequence). V gave up 5 bases and J gave up 3 bases, with 11 bases separating them. The CDR3 has 14 residues. The CDR3 coding sequence is TGTGCCAGCAGGGCTGGGGGTTACACCGGGGAGCTGTTTTTT. Protein product: CASRAGGYTGELFF.

In its sample, this clone was seen once. The rearrangement links TRBV14 to TRBJ2-2; D call uncertain. CDR3 length: 12 amino acids. The germline V and J ends were trimmed by 4 bases and 3 bases, with 3 bases remaining between them. In germline, CDR1 is SGHDN, CDR2 FVKESK. CDR3 amino acids: CASSLHTGELFF. CDR3 coding DNA: TGTGCCAGCAGCCTTCACACCGGGGAGCTGTTTTTT.

This chain links TRBV11-3 with TRBJ2-2; D unclear. V was pared by 2 bases and J by 8 bases, with 9 bases between. Germline V lookup: CDR1 SGHNT, CDR2 YENEEA. The CDR3 extends over 13 amino acids. CDR3 DNA: TGTGCCAGCAGCTTAATCACGGCAGGGGAGCTGTTTTTT. Translating it yields CASSLITAGELFF.

This clone came up once. CDR3 amino acids: CASKGGGGNQPQHF. Written as DNA, the CDR3 is TGTGCCAGCAAGGGGGGGGGCGGCAATCAGCCCCAGCATTTT. This chain uses TRBV28 with TRBJ1-5, with TRBD1 as a possible D gene (6 bases). V shed 7 bases and J shed 2 bases, with 12 bases lying between them. Per germline, CDR1 MDHEN and CDR2 SYDVKM. CDR3 length: 14 amino acids.

The J gene is TRBJ1-2, the V gene TRBV2; the D gene is possibly TRBD1 (5 bases). The germline gives CDR1 SNHLY, CDR2 FYNNEI. Trimming removed 7 bases at V and 6 bases at J, with 18 bases between. This CDR3 spans 14 amino acids. Written as DNA, the CDR3 is TGTGCCAGCACCCGGGTGGGGCGTGACCATGGCTACACCTTC. Its protein is CASTRVGRDHGYTF.

Of note for this clone: This CDR3 is also generated by other DNA sequences in the sample. The chain couples TRBV19 to TRBJ1-5; no firm D call. The V gene lost 2 bases and the J gene lost 4 bases, with 9 bases spanning the gap. This CDR3 is built from 14 residues. The germline CDR1 and CDR2 sequences are LNHDA and SQIVND (reference sequence). CDR3 coding DNA: TGTGCCAGTAGTATATCGGCGGGTAATCAGCCCCAGCATTTT. Translation: CASSISAGNQPQHF.

The CDR3 sequence: CASSVGGLTYEQYF. Written as DNA, the CDR3 is TGTGCCAGCAGCGTAGGAGGGCTCACCTACGAGCAGTACTTC. The chain combines TRBV9 with TRBJ2-7, with D perhaps TRBD2 (5 bases). Germline CDR1 SGDLS, CDR2 YYNGEE. Trimming cost V 0 bases and J 2 bases, with 9 bases left between them. CDR3 length equals 14 residues.

J is TRBJ2-7 and V is TRBV18; 7 bases line up with TRBD1. Germline V lookup: CDR1 KGHSH, CDR2 LQKENI. V shed 6 bases and J 5 bases; nucleotides not matched to a gene: 4. This CDR3 contains 12 residues. The CDR3 is CASSHRGDEQYF. CDR3 nucleotides: TGTGCCAGCTCTCACAGGGGAGACGAGCAGTACTTC.

J is TRBJ1-5 and V is TRBV7-9; 9 bases are a match to TRBD1. V trimming: 2 bases; J trimming: 2 bases; junction bases outside the gene matches: 7. Germline CDR1 is SEHNR and CDR2 is FQNEAQ (reference sequence). CDR3 length: 17 residues. CDR3 in amino acids: CASSLQTGGGRNQPQHF. CDR3 nucleotides: TGTGCCAGCAGCTTACAGACAGGGGGTGGGCGCAATCAGCCCCAGCATTTT.

Notes on this clone: The sample contains more than one DNA sequence encoding this CDR3. The rearrangement joins TRBV11-2 to TRBJ2-5; 16 bases map to TRBD2. The CDR3 runs to 17 residues. Germline loops: CDR1 SGHAT, CDR2 FQNNGV. J was trimmed by 4 bases and V by 3 bases; bases with no gene match: 5. As DNA, the CDR3 is TGTGCCAGCAGCTTGGGACTAGCGGGAGGGGTTGGAGAGACCCAGTACTTC. Amino acids: CASSLGLAGGVGETQYF.

The V and J genes are TRBV7-3 and TRBJ1-1; D ambiguous. The length of the CDR3 is 14 residues. CDR1 and CDR2 (germline): SGHTA, FQGTGA. V was trimmed by 4 bases and J by 0 bases, leaving 9 bases between them. Written as DNA, the CDR3 is TGTGCCAGCAGCTCGGACGGGCTGAACACTGAAGCTTTCTTT. Its protein is CASSSDGLNTEAFF.

The chain carries TRBV6-1 and TRBJ2-1; 9 nucleotides line up with TRBD2. CDR3 length: 15 residues. Looked up from germline, CDR1 is MNHNS and CDR2 is SASEGT. Unmatched junction bases numbered 11, after V lost 6 bases and J lost 8 bases. The CDR3 bases are TGTGCCAGCAGGGAGGTAGCGGGAGTGGAGTATGAGCAGTTCTTC. It is translated as CASREVAGVEYEQFF.

This chain joins TRBV6-1 and TRBJ2-1; TRBD2 agrees at 8 bases. The J segment lost 6 bases and the V segment lost 1 base, leaving 11 bases of the junction unmatched. Germline V gene lookup returns CDR1 MNHNS and CDR2 SASEGT. This CDR3 contains 17 residues. The CDR3 DNA reads as TGTGCCAGCAGTGAAGAGGTGCGGCTAGCGGGTTTCAATGAGCAGTTCTTC. Its protein is CASSEEVRLAGFNEQFF.

The V gene is TRBV6-1, the J gene TRBJ2-7; TRBD1 matches at 7 bases. The germline CDR1 and CDR2 sequences are MNHNS and SASEGT. With V trimmed by 4 bases and J by 3 bases, 3 bases remained unmatched. CDR3 length: 13 residues. CDR3 in DNA: TGTGCCAGCAGTGTAGACAGGGACTACGAGCAGTACTTC. Encoded protein: CASSVDRDYEQYF.

A single count supports this clone. A read error may account for a junction end that differs from germline. V gene TRBV28 combines with J gene TRBJ2-2; the match to TRBD1 covers 9 bases. Germline V lookup: CDR1 MDHEN, CDR2 SYDVKM. This CDR3 contains 16 residues. The CDR3 DNA reads as TGTGCCAGCAATTTAATAGGGACAGGGAATCCCGGGGAGCTGTTTTTT. Encoded protein: CASNLIGTGNPGELFF.

The V call is TRBV10-3, the J call TRBJ1-1; 9 bases agree with TRBD1. Per germline, CDR1 ENHRY and CDR2 SYGVKD. After removal of 4 bases from V and 1 base from J, the junction contained 7 bases not matched to a gene. There are 16 residues in the CDR3. The CDR3 coding sequence is TGTGCCATCAGTGGACGCGAGGGACAGGGGAACACTGAAGCTTTCTTT. Translating gives CAISGREGQGNTEAFF.

The chain is built from TRBV28 and TRBJ2-7; 9 bases fit TRBD2. This CDR3 has 15 residues. V gave up 5 bases and J gave up 0 bases; unmatched junction bases: 5. Germline CDR1 MDHEN, CDR2 SYDVKM. CDR3 DNA sequence: TGTGCCAGCAGTGTATTACTAGCGGGCTCCTACGAGCAGTACTTC. Translating gives CASSVLLAGSYEQYF.

The chain employs TRBV7-9 and TRBJ2-5; D may be TRBD2 (6 bases). The CDR3 contains 13 residues. Germline V lookup: CDR1 SEHNR, CDR2 FQNEAQ (reference sequence). Trimming removed 1 base at V and 7 bases at J, with 10 bases between. CDR3 nucleotide sequence: TGTGCCAGCAGCTTAGTCGGAGCGGGGACCCAGTACTTC. Translation: CASSLVGAGTQYF.

V is TRBV6-1 and J is TRBJ2-7; 9 positions match TRBD1. The J segment lost 3 bases and the V segment lost 5 bases, leaving 8 bases of the junction unmatched. The length of the CDR3 is 15 residues. CDR1 and CDR2 from the germline V gene are MNHNS and SASEGT. DNA for the CDR3: TGTGCCAGCAGTAGAGAGACAGGGGGTGTCTACGAGCAGTACTTC. It specifies CASSRETGGVYEQYF.

In its sample, this clone was seen once. The chain combines TRBV7-8 with TRBJ2-7; the match to TRBD1 covers 11 bases. Trimming cost V 5 bases and J 3 bases; bases outside gene matches: 6. CDR1 is SGHVS and CDR2 is FQNEAQ in the germline V gene. There are 15 residues in the CDR3. The CDR3 nucleotides are TGTGCCAGCAGCAAAGGGACAGGGGGTATCTACGAGCAGTACTTC. Translation: CASSKGTGGIYEQYF.

A note on this clone: Germline and junction disagree at one end, which may indicate a read error. Other DNA sequences in this specimen translate into the identical CDR3. The chain combines TRBV28 with TRBJ1-1; D call uncertain. CDR1 and CDR2 (germline): MDHEN, SYDVKM. There are 15 residues in the CDR3. DNA for the CDR3: TGTGCCAGTAGTTTATCAGCGGCCGGGAGCCCTGAAGCTTTCTTT. Protein product: CASSLSAAGSPEAFF.

Turning to this clone: The sample holds other DNA sequences that translate to the same CDR3. The rearrangement joins TRBV19 to TRBJ2-7; 8 bases align to TRBD1. The V and J ends lost 3 bases and 0 bases, in that order; junction bases with no gene match: 1. The CDR3 contains 14 residues. CDR1 is LNHDA, CDR2 SQIVND, per germline (reference sequence). The CDR3 reads CASSIQGASYEQYF. The DNA of the CDR3 is TGTGCCAGTAGTATCCAGGGGGCCTCCTACGAGCAGTACTTC.

This chain joins TRBV10-3 and TRBJ1-1; perhaps TRBD1 as D (6 bases). Trimming took 3 bases from V and 7 from J, leaving 9 bases between them. Germline V lookup: CDR1 ENHRY, CDR2 SYGVKD. The CDR3 is 12 amino acids. The CDR3 reads CAISDKQGEAFF. In nucleotides, the CDR3 is TGTGCCATCAGTGATAAACAGGGTGAAGCTTTCTTT.

The chain links TRBV27 to TRBJ2-3; 7 nucleotides align to TRBD2. The CDR3 has 16 amino acids. Germline CDR1 MNHEY, CDR2 SMNVEV (reference sequence). The V segment lost 5 bases and the J segment 5 bases; nucleotides outside the gene matches: 13. The CDR3 DNA follows: TGTGCCAGCAGTCCTGGGGCGGGAGCTGCCGGAGATACGCAGTATTTT. This codes for CASSPGAGAAGDTQYF.